This T cell receptor beta chain appears in the sequencing data of a study of T cells after yellow fever vaccination. From the 5' RACE reads, TCRdb called clonotypes with MiXCR, one entry per CDR3 protein. Of 150,000 to 200,000 distinct CDR3 sequences in the sample, more than 5.5% were seen once. Germline loops: CDR1 DFQATT, CDR2 SNEGSKA (reference sequence). The CDR3 runs 16 residues. Trimming took 6 bases from V and 7 from J, leaving 25 bases between them. In its sample, this clonotype was seen many times. V is TRBV20-1 and J is TRBJ1-5; D possibly corresponds to TRBD1 (6 bases). The TCR sequence derives from a man aged 18 to 29 who received the YFV17D yellow fever vaccine. Sequenced material: CD4+ T cells sorted from PBMCs, taken roughly 5 days after the first yellow fever vaccination. The CDR3, as DNA: TGCAGTGCCGCTGACCGTCCAGGGGTGGTAGGACAGCCCCAGCATTTT. It encodes CSAADRPGVVGQPQHF.